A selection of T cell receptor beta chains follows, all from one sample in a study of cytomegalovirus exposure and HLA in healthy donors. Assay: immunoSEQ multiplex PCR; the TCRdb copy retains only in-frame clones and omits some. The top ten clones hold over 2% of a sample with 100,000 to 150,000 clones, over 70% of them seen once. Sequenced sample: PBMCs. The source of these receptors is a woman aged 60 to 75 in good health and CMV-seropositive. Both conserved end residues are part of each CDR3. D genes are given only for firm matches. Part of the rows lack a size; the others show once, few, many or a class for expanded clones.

TGTGCCAGCAGCTCCGGGAATTATAATTCACCCCTCCACTTT,CASSSGNYNSPLHF,-,TRBJ1-6,-,TRBV9
TGTGCCAGCACGCGGGGCGATTCCATGAACACTGAAGCTTTCTTT,CASTRGDSMNTEAFF,-,TRBJ1-1,-,TRBV6-5
TGCGCCAGCAAATTACAGGGGAACACTGAAGCTTTCTTT,CASKLQGNTEAFF,-,TRBJ1-1,-,TRBV10-2
TGCAGCGTTGAAGTAGAGGGAGGTAACAATCAGCCCCAGCATTTT,CSVEVEGGNNQPQHF,-,TRBJ1-5,few,TRBV29-1
TGCAGCGCCGGAGGGAGGCGGGAGGATGGTGGCGATGAGCAGTTCTTC,CSAGGRREDGGDEQFF,TRBD2,TRBJ2-1,-,TRBV29-1
TGCGCCAGCAGCTTATCGGGGGGGCCGGCAGATACGCAGTATTTT,CASSLSGGPADTQYF,TRBD2,TRBJ2-3,few,TRBV5-1
TGTGCCAGCAGTTCCACAGGGGTTCCGACCCAGTACTTC,CASSSTGVPTQYF,TRBD1,TRBJ2-5,-,TRBV7-8
TGTGCCAGTCACCGGGACAGCTATTCACCCCTCCACTTT,CASHRDSYSPLHF,TRBD1,TRBJ1-6,few,TRBV2
TGTGCCATCAGTGGGCCAGGGCAAGAAAAACTGTTTTTT,CAISGPGQEKLFF,-,TRBJ1-4,-,TRBV10-3
TGTGCCATCAGTGAGGGACAGGGCGTAGGCTACACCTTC,CAISEGQGVGYTF,TRBD1,TRBJ1-2,-,TRBV10-3
TGTGCCAGCAGCTTAAGTGCAGGGATCCATGGCTACACCTTC,CASSLSAGIHGYTF,-,TRBJ1-2,-,TRBV7-9
TGTGCCAGCGGCCCCGTAGATACGCAGTATTTT,CASGPVDTQYF,-,TRBJ2-3,once,TRBV5-4
TGTGCCAGCAGCTTTGACGGGGGGGAGCAGTTCTTC,CASSFDGGEQFF,TRBD2,TRBJ2-1,-,TRBV7-2
TGTGCCAGTACCTCGACAGGGGGCTCCTACGAGCAGTACTTC,CASTSTGGSYEQYF,TRBD1,TRBJ2-7,-,TRBV19
TGTGCCAGCAGTGCCGGTAGCATCCCGTCCTACAATGAGCAGTTCTTC,CASSAGSIPSYNEQFF,-,TRBJ2-1,-,TRBV6-1
TGTGCCACCAGCACGGGACATGTTCAAGAGACCCAGTACTTC,CATSTGHVQETQYF,-,TRBJ2-5,-,TRBV15
TGTGCCAGCAGCATACGCGGGGTCACCCGGAGAGAGCTGTTTTTT,CASSIRGVTRRELFF,-,TRBJ2-2,-,TRBV6-1
TGTGCCAGCAGCCGGGACTCTCGGACATACGAGCAGTACTTC,CASSRDSRTYEQYF,-,TRBJ2-7,-,TRBV6-5
TGTGCCAGCAGCTTCGGACAGGGCACAGATACGCAGTATTTT,CASSFGQGTDTQYF,TRBD1,TRBJ2-3,-,TRBV7-3
TGTGCCAGCAGCGCACAGGGGTCTGGAAACACCATATATTTT,CASSAQGSGNTIYF,TRBD1,TRBJ1-3,-,TRBV13
TGTGCCAGCAGCGGAACCGGGACTTACGAGCAGTACTTC,CASSGTGTYEQYF,-,TRBJ2-7,-,TRBV7-7
TGCGCCAGCAGCTTTACCCACAGGGTGGAAGAGACCCAGTACTTC,CASSFTHRVEETQYF,-,TRBJ2-5,-,TRBV5-1
TGTGCCAGCAGCGGGGATACTAGCGGCTACAATGAGCAGTTCTTC,CASSGDTSGYNEQFF,TRBD2,TRBJ2-1,-,TRBV9
TGTGCCAGCAGTATCACAGGATCTAACACTGAAGCTTTCTTT,CASSITGSNTEAFF,-,TRBJ1-1,-,TRBV2
TGTGCCAGCAGTCAGACAAAATCGAACACTGAAGCTTTCTTT,CASSQTKSNTEAFF,-,TRBJ1-1,-,TRBV6-6
TGTGCCAGCAGCCAAGAAGCGTCGGCTAGCGGGGGACCGGCGCAGTACTTC,CASSQEASASGGPAQYF,TRBD2,TRBJ2-7,-,TRBV14
TGTGCCATCAGTGAGTCGGTGGACTACAGGGGGCAAAGATACACTGAAGCTTTCTTT,CAISESVDYRGQRYTEAFF,TRBD1,TRBJ1-1,-,TRBV10-3
TGCGCCAGCAGCTTGGGTATAGCGGGGACCACCACAGATACGCAGTATTTT,CASSLGIAGTTTDTQYF,TRBD2,TRBJ2-3,-,TRBV5-1
TGTGCCAGCAGCTTGGGACTAAACACTGAAGCTTTCTTT,CASSLGLNTEAFF,-,TRBJ1-1,-,TRBV5-6
TGCGCCAGCGGGGAGGAGCAGTACTTC,CASGEEQYF,-,TRBJ2-7,-,TRBV10-2
TGCGCCAGCAGTGAGTCGATTGCGGGAAATACGCAGTATTTT,CASSESIAGNTQYF,-,TRBJ2-3,few,TRBV10-1
TGTGCCAGCTCACCCAAACAGGGGTCCTACGAGCAGTACTTC,CASSPKQGSYEQYF,TRBD1,TRBJ2-7,-,TRBV18
TGTGCCAGCAGTTACCTCCCCAGGGGCACCAATCAGCCCCAGCATTTT,CASSYLPRGTNQPQHF,-,TRBJ1-5,-,TRBV6-5
TGTGCCAGCAGCTTAGGTTTTTACAAGAACACTGAAGCTTTCTTT,CASSLGFYKNTEAFF,-,TRBJ1-1,few,TRBV7-9
TGTGCCTCCTTAAGTCGAGGGACAGGGGACACTGAAGCTTTCTTT,CASLSRGTGDTEAFF,TRBD1,TRBJ1-1,-,TRBV6-1
TGTGCCAGCAGCCCCTTAACAGGGAGCTATGGCTACACCTTC,CASSPLTGSYGYTF,-,TRBJ1-2,-,TRBV7-9
TGTGCCAGCAGCTCTCCGGGACAGGGGCCCTATGGCTACACCTTC,CASSSPGQGPYGYTF,TRBD1,TRBJ1-2,-,TRBV7-9
TGTGCCAGCAGCCTCGGGACAGGGTCCGCCTACGAGCAGTACTTC,CASSLGTGSAYEQYF,TRBD1,TRBJ2-7,-,TRBV5-5
TGCGCCAGCAGCCCACAGACTAGCGGGGCCGATTACAATGAGCAGTTCTTC,CASSPQTSGADYNEQFF,TRBD2,TRBJ2-1,-,TRBV4-1
TGCGCCAGCAGTGTTTCGGGGGCCTACAATGAGCAGTTCTTC,CASSVSGAYNEQFF,-,TRBJ2-1,-,TRBV10-1
TGTGCCAGCAGTTTCTACCTCTTGGACAGCCAAGAGACCCAGTACTTC,CASSFYLLDSQETQYF,-,TRBJ2-5,-,TRBV6-6
TGTGCCACTAATCAAAACTATGGCTACACCTTC,CATNQNYGYTF,-,TRBJ1-2,-,TRBV2
TGTGCCAGCACGCGGCTGAACACTGAAGCTTTCTTT,CASTRLNTEAFF,-,TRBJ1-1,few,TRBV6-1
TGTGCCAGCAGGGGGGGGGCCGGGGGTGTCTACAATGAGCAGTTCTTC,CASRGGAGGVYNEQFF,-,TRBJ2-1,-,TRBV11-2
TGTGCCAGCAGCTGGGGACAGGGGTCGGGCACCGGGGAGCTGTTTTTT,CASSWGQGSGTGELFF,TRBD1,TRBJ2-2,-,TRBV7-8
TGCAGCGTTGGTGCGGGAGGGTACAATGAGCAGTTCTTC,CSVGAGGYNEQFF,TRBD2,TRBJ2-1,few,TRBV29-1
TGTGCCAGCTCGAGAGGCCCGAAACATGAGCAGTTCTTC,CASSRGPKHEQFF,-,TRBJ2-1,few,TRBV7-3